This entry is about one T cell receptor (beta chain). Data came from immunoSEQ multiplex PCR; TCRdb stores just in-frame clones and leaves some out. The data hold a few million clones, with 85% to 95% observed a single time. The entry originates in a study of shared clonotypes between healthy human individuals. The clonotype comes from a young man in good health. Some clones in this sample may be carry-over from other donors' samples. What was sequenced was naive CD4+ T cells from PBMCs. Described subset: CD45RA+ positively selected.

For the CDR3, the DNA is TGTGCCTGGAGTGTAACTAGCGTACTAAATGAGCAGTTCTTC. It codes for CAWSVTSVLNEQFF. The rearrangement links TRBV30 to TRBJ2-1; TRBD2 matches 7 bases. J was trimmed by 7 bases and V by 0 bases; bases with no gene match: 6. The CDR3 sequence is 14 residues long. Germline V CDR1 and CDR2: GTSNPN, SVGIG (reference sequence).